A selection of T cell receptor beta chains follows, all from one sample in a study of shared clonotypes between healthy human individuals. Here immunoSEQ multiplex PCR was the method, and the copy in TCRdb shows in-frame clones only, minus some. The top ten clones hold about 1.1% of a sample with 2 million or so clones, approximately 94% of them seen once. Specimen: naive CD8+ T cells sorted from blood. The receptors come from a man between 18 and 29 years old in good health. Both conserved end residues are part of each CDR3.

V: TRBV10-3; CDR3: CAISPGTGHYEQYF
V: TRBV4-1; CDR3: CASSQNRGGNQPQHF
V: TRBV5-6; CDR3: CASSLSELNEQFF
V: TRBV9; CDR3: CASSVGLLYEQYF
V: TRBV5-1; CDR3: CASSPEEREETQYF
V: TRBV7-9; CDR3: CASSLLQEQYF
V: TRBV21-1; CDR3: CASSNNIRSNNYGYTF
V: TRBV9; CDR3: CASSGGTGTDTQYF
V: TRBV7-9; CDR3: CASSRGGEKLFF
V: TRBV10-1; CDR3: CASSDGAYEQYF
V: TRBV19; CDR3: CASNSEGQGMSNQPQHF
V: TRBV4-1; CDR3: CASSQDKGWGGAFF
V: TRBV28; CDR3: CASSLGVPYEQYF
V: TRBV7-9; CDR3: CASSPPGGRRVYEQYF
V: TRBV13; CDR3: CASSLDSRGDTQYF
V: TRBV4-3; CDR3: CASTQALLGQNEAFF
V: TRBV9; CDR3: CASSVEVANEQFF
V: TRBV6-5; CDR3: CASRLGPSGSYGYTF
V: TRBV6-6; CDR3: CASSYAGATGELFF
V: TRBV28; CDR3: CASSFSPLDGYTF
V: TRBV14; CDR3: CASSQDRQGRHEQFF
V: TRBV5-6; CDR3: CASSFVSGEQFF
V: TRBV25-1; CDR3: CASSEYGLQGQETQYF
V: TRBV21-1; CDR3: CASSKRGGYEQYF
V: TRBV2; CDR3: CASSVDRTSGDLLSSYNEQFF
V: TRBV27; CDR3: CASSLGGNTEAFF
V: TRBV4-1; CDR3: CASSQDGTGLGYEQYF
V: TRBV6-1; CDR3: CASSEEGGWELFF
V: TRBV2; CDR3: CASSGATGELFF
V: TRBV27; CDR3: CASSPSAGQRPLPLHF
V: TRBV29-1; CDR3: CSVNPLAGPYNEQFF
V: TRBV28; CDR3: CASSLLKASINEKLFF
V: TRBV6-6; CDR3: CASSFQGGEQFF
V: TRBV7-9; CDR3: CASSASLVWTEAFF
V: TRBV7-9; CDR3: CASSLAGEESPLHF
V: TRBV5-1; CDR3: CASSSHLAGVNDEQFF